This T cell receptor beta chain comes out of a study of T-cell memory formation after mild COVID-19. Looking at the study overall: For the most part, TCR clusters were specific to one donor.

This clonotype was detected only a few times. The antigen is undetermined. Study-wide results and limits: Mainly CM and EM harbored the contracting CD4+ clones; mainly EMRA harbored the CD8+ ones.

Constant-segment primers were used for 5'RACE, and the resulting TCR alpha and TCR beta cDNA libraries carried sample barcodes and UMIs. Via MiXCR, TCRdb re-called the 5' RACE reads, giving one row per CDR3 protein. Among about 500,000 distinct CDR3 sequences listed, 20% were seen once. The sequence derives from an adult woman who had mild COVID-19 (a few samples of this study predate the infection). Cell type and time point are not known. The sample comprised PBMCs or a T cell subset sorted from them (not recorded which).

The CDR3 is CASSPTGGGRQPQHF. In nucleotides, the CDR3 is TGTGCCAGCTCACCGACAGGGGGCGGAAGGCAGCCCCAGCATTTT. The rearrangement uses TRBV18 and TRBJ1-5; 10 nucleotides agree with TRBD1. The CDR3 consists of 15 residues. The V segment lost 3 bases and the J segment 7 bases; nucleotides outside the gene matches: 6. Germline-derived CDR1 and CDR2 are KGHSH and LQKENI. Supplemented by reference TRBV18 and TRBJ1-5, the full variable domain reads NAGVMQNPRHLVRRRGQEARLRCSPMKGHSHVYWYRQLPEEGLKFMVYLQKENIIDESGMPKERFSAEFPKEGPSILRIQQVVRGDSAAYFCASSPTGGGRQPQHFGDGTRLSIL.